This TCR beta chain was captured by sequencing in a study of identical twins. TCRdb re-called the 5' RACE reads through MiXCR, storing one row per CDR3 protein. The sample has 650,000 to 750,000 distinct CDR3 sequences; 21% are singletons. This clonotype showed up just a few times. This CDR3 is built from 14 residues. Germline assignment: CDR1 SGHAT and CDR2 FQNNGV. V was trimmed by 3 bases and J by 5 bases, leaving 13 bases between them. These data were likewise used in another study, on T cells expressing NK-cell markers.

The chain links TRBV11-2 to TRBJ2-5, with D possibly TRBD1 on 5 matching bases. The receptor was derived from a woman younger than 30 in good health. Sequenced input: PBMCs. Here the CDR3 DNA reads TGTGCCAGCAGCTTGACTCCCAGGGCGGAGACCCAGTACTTC. Amino acids: CASSLTPRAETQYF. The full variable domain, in which reference TRBV11-2 and TRBJ2-5 provide the parts outside the CDR3, is EAGVAQSPRYKIIEKRQSVAFWCNPISGHATLYWYQQILGQGPKLLIQFQNNGVVDDSQLPKDRFSAERLKGVDSTLKIQPAKLEDSAVYLCASSLTPRAETQYFGPGTRLLVL.